This record looks at one TCR beta chain sequence and its context. Its antigen is unidentified. This sample was included in a study of cytomegalovirus exposure and HLA in healthy donors. Study overall: It was reported in a later analysis that the same platform had been used for the 120 or so validation repertoires as for the 666 first-cohort repertoires. Broader study findings: High sensitivity and specificity were reportedly achieved when the classifier diagnosed cytomegalovirus status. Altogether, 150 or so TCR beta chains were recorded as cytomegalovirus-associated.

The CDR3 has 14 residues. V dropped 6 bases and J dropped 5; count of bases not matched to a gene: 11. CDR1 is SGHKS, CDR2 YYEKEE, per germline (reference sequence). Using immunoSEQ multiplex PCR, the repertoire was profiled, and TCRdb retains in-frame clones only, with some absent. The sample gives over 45,000 clones, more than 80% of which show up once; over 0.95% is in the top ten. The source is a man aged 18 to 30 in good health and CMV-seronegative. Sequencing was carried out using PBMCs. This chain links TRBV5-5 with TRBJ2-7, with 7 bases aligning to TRBD2. The CDR3 DNA follows: TGTGCCAGCAAACCGGGGGGAATCGTCGACGAGCAGTACTTC. It yields the protein CASKPGGIVDEQYF.